This T cell receptor (beta chain) was obtained from a study of control samples from healthy donors and cancer patients. The assay was immunoSEQ multiplex PCR, and TCRdb's table has in-frame clones only and misses some. The sample has some 120,000 clones, roughly 90% seen once. J gave up 5 bases and V 11 bases, and 11 bases lay outside the gene matches. Germline values: CDR1 KGHSH, CDR2 LQKENI. The CDR3 spans 14 residues. The clonotype originates from a man aged 18 to 35 in good health. Sequenced material: blood. This chain connects TRBV18 to TRBJ2-1; the match to TRBD2 covers 8 bases. The CDR3 reads CAARGLAANNEQFF. The DNA of the CDR3 is TGTGCCGCTCGCGGACTAGCAGCTAACAATGAGCAGTTCTTC.